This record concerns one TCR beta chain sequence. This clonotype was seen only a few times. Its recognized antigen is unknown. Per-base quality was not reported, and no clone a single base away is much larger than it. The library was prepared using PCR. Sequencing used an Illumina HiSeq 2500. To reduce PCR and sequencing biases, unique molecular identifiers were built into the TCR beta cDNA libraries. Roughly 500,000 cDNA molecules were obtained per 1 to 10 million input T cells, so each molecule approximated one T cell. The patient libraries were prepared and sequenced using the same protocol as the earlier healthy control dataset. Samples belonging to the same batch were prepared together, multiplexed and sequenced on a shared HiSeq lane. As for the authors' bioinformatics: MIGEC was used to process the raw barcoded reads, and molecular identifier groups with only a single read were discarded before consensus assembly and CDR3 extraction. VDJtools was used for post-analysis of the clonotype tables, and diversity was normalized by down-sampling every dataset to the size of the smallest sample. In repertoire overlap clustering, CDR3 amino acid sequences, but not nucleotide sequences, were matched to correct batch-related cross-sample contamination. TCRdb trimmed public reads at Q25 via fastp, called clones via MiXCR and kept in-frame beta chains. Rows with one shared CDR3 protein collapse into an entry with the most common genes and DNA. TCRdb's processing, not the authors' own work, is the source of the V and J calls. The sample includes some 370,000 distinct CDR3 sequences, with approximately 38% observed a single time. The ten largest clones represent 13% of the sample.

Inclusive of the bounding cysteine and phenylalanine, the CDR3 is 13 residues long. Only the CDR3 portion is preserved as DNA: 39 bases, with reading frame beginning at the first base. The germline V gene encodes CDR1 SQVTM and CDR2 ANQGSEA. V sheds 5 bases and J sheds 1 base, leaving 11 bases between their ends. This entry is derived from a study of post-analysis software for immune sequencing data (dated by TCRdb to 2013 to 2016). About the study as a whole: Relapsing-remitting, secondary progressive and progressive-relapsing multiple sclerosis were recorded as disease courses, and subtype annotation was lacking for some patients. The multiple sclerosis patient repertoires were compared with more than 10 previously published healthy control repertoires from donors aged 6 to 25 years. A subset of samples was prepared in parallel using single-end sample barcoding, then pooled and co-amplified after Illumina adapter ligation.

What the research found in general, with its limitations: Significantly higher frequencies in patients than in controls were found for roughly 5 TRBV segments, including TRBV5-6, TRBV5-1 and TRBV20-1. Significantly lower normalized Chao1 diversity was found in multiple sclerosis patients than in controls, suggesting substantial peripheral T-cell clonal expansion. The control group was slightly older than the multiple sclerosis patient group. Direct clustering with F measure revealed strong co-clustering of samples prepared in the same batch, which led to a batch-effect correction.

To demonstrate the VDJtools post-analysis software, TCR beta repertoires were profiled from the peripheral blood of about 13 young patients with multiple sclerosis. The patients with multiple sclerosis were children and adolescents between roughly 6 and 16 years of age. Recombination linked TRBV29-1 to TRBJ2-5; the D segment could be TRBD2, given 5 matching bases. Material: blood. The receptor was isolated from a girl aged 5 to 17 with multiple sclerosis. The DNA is TGCAGCGTTCCTGGACTGGTCCAAGAGACCCAGTACTTC. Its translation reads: CSVPGLVQETQYF.